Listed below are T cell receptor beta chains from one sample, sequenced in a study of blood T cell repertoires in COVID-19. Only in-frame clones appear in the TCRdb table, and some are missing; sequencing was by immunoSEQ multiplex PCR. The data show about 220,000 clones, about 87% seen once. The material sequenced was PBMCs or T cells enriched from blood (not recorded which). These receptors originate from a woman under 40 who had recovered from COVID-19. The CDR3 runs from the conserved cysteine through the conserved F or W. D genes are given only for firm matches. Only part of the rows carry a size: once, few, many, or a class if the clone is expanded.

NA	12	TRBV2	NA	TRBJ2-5	CASGLLAETQYF	TGTGCCAGCGGTCTTCTAGCAGAGACCCAGTACTTC
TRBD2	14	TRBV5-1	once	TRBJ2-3	CASRLAGRSDTQYF	TGCGCCAGCCGACTAGCGGGGAGGTCAGATACGCAGTATTTT
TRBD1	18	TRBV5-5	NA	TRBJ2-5	CASSQGTARSLRQETQYF	TGTGCCAGCAGCCAGGGGACAGCGAGGTCCCTTCGGCAAGAGACCCAGTACTTC
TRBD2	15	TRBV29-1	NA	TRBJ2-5	CSVTSGGMYQETQYF	TGCAGCGTTACTAGCGGGGGCATGTACCAAGAGACCCAGTACTTC
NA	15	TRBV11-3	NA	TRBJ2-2	CASSLFQGSAGELFF	TGTGCCAGCAGCCTGTTTCAGGGTTCCGCCGGGGAGCTGTTTTTT
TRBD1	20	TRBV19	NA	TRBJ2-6	CASSPPLGGQGASGANVLTF	TGTGCCAGTAGTCCACCGCTCGGGGGACAGGGGGCGTCTGGGGCCAACGTCCTGACTTTC
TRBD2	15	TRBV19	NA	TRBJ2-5	CASSIGGVPAGTQYF	TGTGCCAGTAGTATTGGGGGGGTGCCGGCGGGGACCCAGTACTTC
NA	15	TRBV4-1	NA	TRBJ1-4	CASSQRERGGEKLFF	TGCGCCAGCAGCCAAAGAGAGCGAGGGGGTGAAAAACTGTTTTTT
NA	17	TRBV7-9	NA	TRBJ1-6	CASSLAPEGAYNSPLHF	TGTGCCAGCAGCTTAGCACCAGAGGGCGCTTATAATTCACCCCTCCACTTT
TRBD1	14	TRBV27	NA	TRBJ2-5	CAIGDSDHQETQYF	TGTGCCATTGGGGACAGTGATCACCAAGAGACCCAGTACTTC
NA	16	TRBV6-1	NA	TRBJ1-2	CASSEAHPTDNYGYTF	TGTGCCAGCAGTGAAGCGCACCCCACAGATAACTATGGCTACACCTTC
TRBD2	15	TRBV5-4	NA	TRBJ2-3	CASSFWTSGTDTQYF	TGTGCCAGCAGCTTTTGGACTAGCGGAACAGATACGCAGTATTTT
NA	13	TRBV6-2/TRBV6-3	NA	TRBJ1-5	CASSDSTDQPQHF	TGTGCCAGCAGTGACAGCACCGATCAGCCCCAGCATTTT
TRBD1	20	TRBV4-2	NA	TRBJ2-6	CASSQVLAGGGGSGANVLTF	TGTGCCAGCAGCCAAGTCCTAGCAGGGGGCGGAGGGTCTGGGGCCAACGTCCTGACTTTC
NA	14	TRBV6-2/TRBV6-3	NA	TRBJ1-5	CASSYAGLYQPQHF	TGTGCCAGCAGTTACGCGGGACTTTATCAGCCCCAGCATTTT
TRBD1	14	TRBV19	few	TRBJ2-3	CASSIATGADTQYF	TGTGCCAGTAGTATCGCGACAGGGGCAGATACGCAGTATTTT
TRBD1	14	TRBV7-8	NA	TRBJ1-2	CASSPVQGNYGYTF	TGTGCCAGCAGCCCTGTACAGGGGAACTATGGCTACACCTTC
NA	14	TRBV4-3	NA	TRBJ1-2	CASSRLQSNYGYTF	TGCGCCAGCAGCCGCCTACAGTCAAACTATGGCTACACCTTC
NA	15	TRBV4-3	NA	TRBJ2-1	CASSQDLQGVDEQFF	TGCGCCAGCAGCCAAGATTTACAGGGCGTCGATGAGCAGTTCTTC
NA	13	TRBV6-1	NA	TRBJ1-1	CASSDSFNTEAFF	TGTGCCAGCAGTGACAGTTTCAACACTGAAGCTTTCTTT
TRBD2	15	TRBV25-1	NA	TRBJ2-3	CASRTSGGSTDTQYF	TGTGCCAGCAGGACTAGCGGGGGGTCCACAGATACGCAGTATTTT
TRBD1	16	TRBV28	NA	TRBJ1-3	CASSLRQGIAGNTIYF	TGTGCCAGCAGTTTAAGACAGGGTATCGCTGGAAACACCATATATTTT
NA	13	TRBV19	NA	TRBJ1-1	CASSSVMNTEAFF	TGTGCCAGTAGTTCTGTTATGAACACTGAAGCTTTCTTT
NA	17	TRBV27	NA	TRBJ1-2	CASSLSTLAAGVGGYTF	TGTGCCAGCAGTTTATCGACCCTCGCGGCAGGGGTAGGAGGCTACACCTTC
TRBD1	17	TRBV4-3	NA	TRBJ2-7	CASSQDIPGQGYYEQYF	TGCGCCAGCAGCCAAGATATTCCAGGACAGGGATACTACGAGCAGTACTTC
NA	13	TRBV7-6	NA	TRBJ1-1	CASSREEGVGAFF	TGTGCCAGCAGCCGCGAGGAAGGGGTCGGGGCTTTCTTT
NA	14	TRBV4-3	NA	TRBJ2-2	CASSPWAVDGELFF	TGCGCCAGCAGCCCCTGGGCCGTAGACGGGGAGCTGTTTTTT
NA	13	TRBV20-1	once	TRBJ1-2	CSASPRDIYGYTF	TGCAGTGCTAGTCCCAGGGACATTTATGGCTACACCTTC
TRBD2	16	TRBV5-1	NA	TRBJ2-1	CASSSETSGGRNEQFF	TGCGCCAGCAGCTCCGAGACTAGCGGGGGGAGGAATGAGCAGTTCTTC
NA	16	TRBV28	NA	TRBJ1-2	CASSFQPGLPNYGYTF	TGTGCCAGCAGTTTCCAACCTGGGCTCCCTAACTATGGCTACACCTTC
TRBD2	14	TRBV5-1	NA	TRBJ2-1	CASFSGGSYNEQFF	TGCGCCAGCTTTAGCGGGGGATCCTACAATGAGCAGTTCTTC
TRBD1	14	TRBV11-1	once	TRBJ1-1	CASSAWTGNTEAFF	TGTGCCAGCAGCGCATGGACAGGGAACACTGAAGCTTTCTTT
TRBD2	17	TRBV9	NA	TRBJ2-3	CASSVVAGGPMADTQYF	TGTGCCAGCAGCGTAGTGGCGGGGGGGCCGATGGCAGATACGCAGTATTTT
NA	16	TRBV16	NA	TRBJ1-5	CASSLMWQSFSQPQHF	TGTGCCAGCAGCCTCATGTGGCAGTCTTTCAGTCAGCCCCAGCATTTT
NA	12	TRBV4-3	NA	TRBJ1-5	CASSLGNQPQHF	TGCGCCAGCAGCCTCGGGAATCAGCCCCAGCATTTT
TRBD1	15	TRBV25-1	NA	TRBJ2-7	CASSETRTGDYEQYF	TGTGCCAGCAGCGAGACAAGGACAGGGGACTACGAGCAGTACTTC
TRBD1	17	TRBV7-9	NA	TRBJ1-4	CASSSPFKGQENEKLFF	TGTGCCAGCAGCTCCCCGTTTAAGGGACAGGAGAATGAAAAACTGTTTTTT
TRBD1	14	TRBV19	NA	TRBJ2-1	CASSQGATYNEQFF	TGTGCCAGTAGCCAGGGGGCTACTTACAATGAGCAGTTCTTC
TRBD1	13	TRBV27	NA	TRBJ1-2	CASSETGGYGYTF	TGTGCCAGCAGCGAGACAGGGGGCTATGGCTACACCTTC
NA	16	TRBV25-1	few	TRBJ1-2	CASSDPTVGRNYGYTF	TGTGCCAGCAGTGACCCGACGGTGGGCAGGAACTATGGCTACACCTTC
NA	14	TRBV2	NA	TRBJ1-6	CASSDGLAGSPLHF	TGTGCCAGCAGTGACGGCTTAGCGGGTTCACCCCTCCACTTT
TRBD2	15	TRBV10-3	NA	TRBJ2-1	CAISEAGLAGGEQFF	TGTGCCATCAGTGAGGCGGGACTAGCGGGGGGGGAGCAGTTCTTC
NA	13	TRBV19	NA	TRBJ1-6	CASTGTNNSPLHF	TGTGCCAGTACCGGGACAAATAATTCACCCCTCCACTTT
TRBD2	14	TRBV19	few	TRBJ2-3	CASSISGGTDTQYF	TGTGCCAGTAGTATCTCGGGGGGTACAGATACGCAGTATTTT
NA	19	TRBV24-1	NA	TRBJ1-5	CATSDLKSGKEYSNQPQHF	TGTGCCACCAGTGATTTGAAGTCGGGGAAGGAGTATAGCAATCAGCCCCAGCATTTT
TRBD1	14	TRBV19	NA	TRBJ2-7	CASSKRQGTYEQYF	TGTGCCAGCTCAAAAAGACAGGGCACCTACGAGCAGTACTTC
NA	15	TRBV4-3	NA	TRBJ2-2	CASSFGGLNTGELFF	TGCGCCAGCAGCTTCGGGGGACTGAACACCGGGGAGCTGTTTTTT